A selection of T cell receptor beta chains follows, all from one sample in a study of cytomegalovirus exposure and HLA in healthy donors. Assay used: immunoSEQ multiplex PCR; TCRdb lists only in-frame clones, some missing. Of approximately 210,000 clones in the sample, 79% were seen once. What was sequenced was PBMCs. Receptors originate from a woman aged 45 to 65 in good health and CMV-seronegative. Both conserved end residues are part of each CDR3. A D gene is named only where the DNA matches it firmly. Size values are once, few and many counts, or a class for expanded clones, and some rows have none.

V	J	D	size	CDR3
TRBV5-8	TRBJ1-4	TRBD1	NA	CASSPGQGTNEKLFF
TRBV14	TRBJ1-1	TRBD1	once	CASSQALTGGSAFF
TRBV11-2	TRBJ2-1	NA	once	CASSYRTGVPYNEQFF
TRBV6-5	TRBJ1-1	NA	few	CASSQSGSTEAFF
TRBV9	NA	NA	NA	CASSVRGDSRNEQYF
TRBV19	TRBJ2-7	TRBD1	NA	CATSTPSGTGGYEQYF
TRBV27	TRBJ2-5	NA	NA	CASSDREGRETQYF
TRBV10-3	TRBJ1-4	TRBD1	NA	CATSGTGGGGTNEKLFF
TRBV5-1	TRBJ2-2	NA	once	CASSSTGGSLGNTGELFF
TRBV13	TRBJ2-7	TRBD1	NA	CASSFSGGGYEQYF
TRBV25-1	TRBJ1-2	NA	once	CASSEFLRGEGYTF
TRBV13	TRBJ2-1	TRBD2	NA	CASSSTLAGSSYNEQFF
TRBV6-1	TRBJ2-7	NA	NA	CASSQGWEQYF
TRBV9	TRBJ2-6	NA	once	CASSTRPGPVSGANVLTF
TRBV7-8	TRBJ2-5	NA	NA	CASSSHRDGETQYF
TRBV6-5	TRBJ1-5	NA	few	CASRQGLAQPQHF
TRBV7-3	TRBJ1-5	TRBD1	NA	CASSPGTGLGQPQHF
TRBV19	TRBJ1-5	TRBD1	NA	CASSHRGQNQPQHF
TRBV9	TRBJ2-1	TRBD1	NA	CASSPRTGVGNEQFF
TRBV28	TRBJ2-7	NA	NA	CASSLLEPIYEQYF
TRBV10-3	TRBJ1-5	TRBD1	few	CAISESMGQGVDSNQPQHF
TRBV5-4	TRBJ1-4	NA	NA	CASSFQGTNEKLFF
TRBV13	TRBJ2-2	TRBD2	once	CASSFQAGGPTGELFF
TRBV2	TRBJ1-3	NA	NA	CASRPIGGTGNTIYF
TRBV10-3	TRBJ1-5	NA	NA	CAISESFQGNQPQHF
TRBV6-5	TRBJ2-7	TRBD1	NA	CASRDRYEQYF
TRBV4-1	TRBJ2-3	NA	NA	CASSQVSDTQYF
TRBV29-1	TRBJ1-2	NA	NA	CSVEGGVGYTF
TRBV5-4	TRBJ2-3	NA	NA	CASSTDRRTDTQYF
TRBV5-1	TRBJ2-5	NA	NA	CASSRRDGEETQYF
TRBV27	TRBJ2-5	NA	NA	CATRPQGGPRWTQYF
TRBV9	TRBJ1-4	TRBD1	NA	CASSGGTGGEKLFF
TRBV6-6	TRBJ1-5	NA	NA	CASSYSSRARQPQHF
TRBV19	TRBJ2-1	TRBD2	once	CASKRGSSYNEQFF
TRBV7-9	TRBJ1-2	TRBD1	NA	CASSLQWTGKDTF
TRBV27	TRBJ1-1	NA	few	CASSPGQTNTEAFF
TRBV9	TRBJ2-3	TRBD2	NA	CASSVSPGLAGLDTQYF
TRBV11-2	TRBJ2-2	TRBD2	NA	CASSSGLAGGYTGELFF
TRBV6-6	TRBJ2-4	TRBD1	few	CASTGTGSLAKNIQYF
TRBV28	TRBJ2-2	NA	NA	CASSFHPTGPNTGELFF
TRBV15	TRBJ2-2	NA	NA	CATSRDWTSGAAGELFF
TRBV7-2	TRBJ2-1	NA	once	CASSFGLTSYNEQFF
TRBV5-1	TRBJ2-7	NA	NA	CASSLIPGGSYEQYF
TRBV7-5	TRBJ2-3	NA	NA	CARSCLRRGAGDTQYF